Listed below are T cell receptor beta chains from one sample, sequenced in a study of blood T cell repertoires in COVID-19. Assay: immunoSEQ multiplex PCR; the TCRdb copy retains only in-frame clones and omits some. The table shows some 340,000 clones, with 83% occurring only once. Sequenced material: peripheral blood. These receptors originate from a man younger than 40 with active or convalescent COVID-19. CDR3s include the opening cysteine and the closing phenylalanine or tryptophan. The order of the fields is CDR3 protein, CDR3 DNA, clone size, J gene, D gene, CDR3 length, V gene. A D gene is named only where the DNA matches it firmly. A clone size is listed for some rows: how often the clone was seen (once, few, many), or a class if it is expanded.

CDR3aa: CASSRDRVVYEQYF
CDR3nt: TGTGCCAGCAGCAGGGACAGGGTCGTCTACGAGCAGTACTTC
abundance: -
j_gene: TRBJ2-7
d_gene: TRBD1
len: 14
v_gene: TRBV7-2

CDR3aa: CASSLNAGTYNEQFF
CDR3nt: TGCGCCAGCAGCTTGAATGCGGGAACCTACAATGAGCAGTTCTTC
abundance: -
j_gene: TRBJ2-1
d_gene: -
len: 15
v_gene: TRBV5-1

CDR3aa: CASRRKGGDEQYF
CDR3nt: TGTGCCAGCAGGCGAAAGGGAGGGGACGAGCAGTACTTC
abundance: -
j_gene: TRBJ2-7
d_gene: TRBD2
len: 13
v_gene: TRBV28

CDR3aa: CASSGAGTGRQPQHF
CDR3nt: TGTGCCAGTAGTGGGGCCGGGACAGGGAGACAGCCCCAGCATTTT
abundance: -
j_gene: TRBJ1-5
d_gene: TRBD1
len: 15
v_gene: TRBV19

CDR3aa: CASSLSPSGRGNEQFF
CDR3nt: TGTGCCAGCAGCTTAAGTCCTAGCGGGAGAGGCAATGAGCAGTTCTTC
abundance: -
j_gene: TRBJ2-1
d_gene: TRBD2
len: 16
v_gene: TRBV11-2

CDR3aa: CASSLGQGWVNQPQHF
CDR3nt: TGTGCCAGCTCACTGGGACAGGGGTGGGTCAATCAGCCCCAGCATTTT
abundance: -
j_gene: TRBJ1-5
d_gene: TRBD1
len: 16
v_gene: TRBV18

CDR3aa: CASSRTYEQYF
CDR3nt: TGTGCCAGCAGCCGTACCTACGAGCAGTACTTC
abundance: -
j_gene: TRBJ2-7
d_gene: -
len: 11
v_gene: TRBV6-2/TRBV6-3

CDR3aa: CASSPRTVRDTQYF
CDR3nt: TGTGCCAGCAGCCCGCGGACAGTTAGGGATACGCAGTATTTT
abundance: -
j_gene: TRBJ2-3
d_gene: -
len: 14
v_gene: TRBV3-1/TRBV3-2

CDR3aa: CASSPGLAGSSTDTQYF
CDR3nt: TGTGCCAGCAGCCCGGGACTAGCGGGGTCTAGCACAGATACGCAGTATTTT
abundance: -
j_gene: TRBJ2-3
d_gene: TRBD2
len: 17
v_gene: TRBV11-3

CDR3aa: CASSFRGQDHEQYF
CDR3nt: TGCGCCAGCAGCTTCAGGGGGCAGGACCACGAGCAGTACTTC
abundance: -
j_gene: TRBJ2-7
d_gene: TRBD1
len: 14
v_gene: TRBV5-1

CDR3aa: CASSQDWSGEKLFF
CDR3nt: TGTGCCAGCAGCCAAGATTGGAGCGGTGAAAAACTGTTTTTT
abundance: once
j_gene: TRBJ1-4
d_gene: -
len: 14
v_gene: TRBV3-1/TRBV3-2

CDR3aa: CASSPLVGRDTEAFF
CDR3nt: TGTGCCAGCTCACCTCTTGTGGGCAGGGACACTGAAGCTTTCTTT
abundance: -
j_gene: TRBJ1-1
d_gene: -
len: 15
v_gene: TRBV18

CDR3aa: CASSFPEGLAGVYNEQFF
CDR3nt: TGTGCCAGCAGCTTCCCCGAGGGGTTAGCGGGTGTTTACAATGAGCAGTTCTTC
abundance: -
j_gene: TRBJ2-1
d_gene: TRBD2
len: 18
v_gene: TRBV11-2

CDR3aa: CSAWTSETLSGANVLTF
CDR3nt: TGCAGCGCGTGGACTAGCGAAACCCTCTCTGGGGCCAACGTCCTGACTTTC
abundance: -
j_gene: TRBJ2-6
d_gene: TRBD2
len: 17
v_gene: TRBV29-1

CDR3aa: CATSSEESSYNEQFF
CDR3nt: TGTGCCACCAGCAGTGAGGAGTCCTCCTACAATGAGCAGTTCTTC
abundance: -
j_gene: TRBJ2-1
d_gene: -
len: 15
v_gene: TRBV15

CDR3aa: CASSQADRGLGTGELFF
CDR3nt: TGCGCCAGCAGCCAGGCTGACAGGGGTCTCGGCACCGGGGAGCTGTTTTTT
abundance: -
j_gene: TRBJ2-2
d_gene: TRBD1
len: 17
v_gene: TRBV4-1

CDR3aa: CASSLQGTNQPQHF
CDR3nt: TGTGCCAGCAGTTTACAGGGGACCAATCAGCCCCAGCATTTT
abundance: few
j_gene: TRBJ1-5
d_gene: TRBD1
len: 14
v_gene: TRBV7-3

CDR3aa: CASSPVTGSYEQYF
CDR3nt: TGTGCCAGCAGCCCTGTGACGGGTAGCTACGAGCAGTACTTC
abundance: -
j_gene: TRBJ2-7
d_gene: -
len: 14
v_gene: TRBV7-7

CDR3aa: CAWSGSGGGAGLTDTQYF
CDR3nt: TGTGCCTGGAGTGGTTCAGGCGGGGGGGCCGGTCTAACAGATACGCAGTATTTT
abundance: once
j_gene: TRBJ2-3
d_gene: TRBD2
len: 18
v_gene: TRBV30

CDR3aa: CASSEAPSGFYEQYF
CDR3nt: TGTGCCAGCAGTGAAGCGCCTAGCGGCTTCTACGAGCAGTACTTC
abundance: -
j_gene: TRBJ2-7
d_gene: TRBD2
len: 15
v_gene: TRBV6-1

CDR3aa: CASSHYVRYTGELFF
CDR3nt: TGCGCCAGCAGCCATTATGTCCGGTACACCGGGGAGCTGTTTTTT
abundance: -
j_gene: TRBJ2-2
d_gene: -
len: 15
v_gene: TRBV4-3

CDR3aa: CASSLWAEQYF
CDR3nt: TGTGCCAGCAGCTTATGGGCAGAGCAGTACTTC
abundance: -
j_gene: TRBJ2-7
d_gene: -
len: 11
v_gene: TRBV7-9